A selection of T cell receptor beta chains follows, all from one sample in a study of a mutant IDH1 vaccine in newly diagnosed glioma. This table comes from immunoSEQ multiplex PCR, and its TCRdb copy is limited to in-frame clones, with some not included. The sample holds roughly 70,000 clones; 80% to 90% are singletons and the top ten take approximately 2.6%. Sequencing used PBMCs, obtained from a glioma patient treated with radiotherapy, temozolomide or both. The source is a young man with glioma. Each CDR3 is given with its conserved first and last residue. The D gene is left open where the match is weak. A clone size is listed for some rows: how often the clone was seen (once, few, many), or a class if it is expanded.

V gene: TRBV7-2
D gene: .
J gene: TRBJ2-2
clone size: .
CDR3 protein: CASSSWSTANTGELFF
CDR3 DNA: TGTGCCAGCAGCTCCTGGTCGACAGCGAACACCGGGGAGCTGTTTTTT

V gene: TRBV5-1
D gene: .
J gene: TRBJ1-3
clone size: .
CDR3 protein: CASSLAPLGMGNSGNTIYF
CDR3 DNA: TGCGCCAGCAGCTTGGCCCCCTTAGGCATGGGGAACTCTGGAAACACCATATATTTT

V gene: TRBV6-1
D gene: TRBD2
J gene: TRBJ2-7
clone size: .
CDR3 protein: CASSEMVGSGGAYEQYF
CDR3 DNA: TGTGCCAGCAGTGAAATGGTTGGTAGCGGGGGGGCCTACGAGCAGTACTTC

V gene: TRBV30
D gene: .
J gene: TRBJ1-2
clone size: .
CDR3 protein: CAWRDFAPNYGYTF
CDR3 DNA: TGTGCCTGGCGGGACTTTGCTCCTAACTATGGCTACACCTTC

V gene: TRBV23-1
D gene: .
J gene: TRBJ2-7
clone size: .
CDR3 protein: CASSQREVGDTYEQYF
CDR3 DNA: TGCGCCAGCAGTCAAAGGGAAGTGGGGGACACCTACGAGCAGTACTTC

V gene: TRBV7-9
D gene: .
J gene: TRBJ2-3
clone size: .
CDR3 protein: CASSLVSQGAPDF
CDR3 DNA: TGTGCCAGCAGCTTAGTCAGTCAGGGAGCCCCCGATTTT

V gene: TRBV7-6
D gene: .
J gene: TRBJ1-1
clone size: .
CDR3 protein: CASSISSPGRNTEAFF
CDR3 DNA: TGTGCCAGCAGCATCAGCAGTCCAGGGCGGAACACTGAAGCTTTCTTT

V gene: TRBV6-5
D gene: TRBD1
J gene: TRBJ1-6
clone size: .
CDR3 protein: CASRTPGQGNSPLHF
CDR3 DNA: TGTGCCAGCAGGACCCCGGGACAGGGTAATTCACCCCTCCACTTT

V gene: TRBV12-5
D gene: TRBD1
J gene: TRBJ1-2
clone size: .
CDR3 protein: CASGIPDRGKGYTF
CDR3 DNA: TGTGCTAGTGGTATCCCGGACAGGGGGAAAGGCTACACCTTC

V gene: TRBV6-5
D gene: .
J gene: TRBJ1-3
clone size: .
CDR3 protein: CASSSTGPSGNTIYF
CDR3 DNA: TGTGCCAGCAGTTCTACAGGGCCGTCTGGAAACACCATATATTTT

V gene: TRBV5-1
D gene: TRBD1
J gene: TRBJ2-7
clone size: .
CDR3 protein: CASSSSTGPYEQYF
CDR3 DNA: TGCGCCAGCAGCTCTTCGACAGGGCCCTACGAGCAGTACTTC

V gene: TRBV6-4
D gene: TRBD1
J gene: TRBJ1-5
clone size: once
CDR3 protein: CASSDSVGGAGGNQPQHF
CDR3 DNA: TGTGCCAGCAGTGACTCAGTAGGGGGCGCTGGTGGCAATCAGCCCCAGCATTTT

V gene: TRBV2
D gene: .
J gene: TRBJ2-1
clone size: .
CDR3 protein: CASSGEGYNEQFF
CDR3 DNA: TGTGCCAGCAGTGGGGAAGGCTACAATGAGCAGTTCTTC

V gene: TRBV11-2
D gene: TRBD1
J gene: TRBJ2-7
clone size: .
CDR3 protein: CASSLGTGGIGSYEQYF
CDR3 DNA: TGTGCCAGCAGCTTAGGGACAGGGGGAATTGGCTCCTACGAGCAGTACTTC

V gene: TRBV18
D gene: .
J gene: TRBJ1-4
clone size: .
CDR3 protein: CASSPRGQRLSEKLFF
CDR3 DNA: TGTGCCAGCTCACCACGCGGACAGCGCCTTAGTGAAAAACTGTTTTTT

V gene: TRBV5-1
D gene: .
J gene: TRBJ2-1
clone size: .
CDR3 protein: CASNPWGTGLLSSYNEQFF
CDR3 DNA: TGCGCCAGCAACCCGTGGGGGACTGGACTCCTAAGCTCCTACAATGAGCAGTTCTTC

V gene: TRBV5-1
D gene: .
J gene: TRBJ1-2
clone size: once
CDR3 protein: CASSLGGSGSYTF
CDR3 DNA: TGCGCCAGCAGCTTGGGGGGAAGTGGGAGCTACACCTTC

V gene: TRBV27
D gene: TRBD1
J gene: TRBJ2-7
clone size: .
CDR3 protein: CASGTGTGPSYEQYF
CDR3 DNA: TGTGCCAGCGGTACCGGGACAGGCCCCTCCTACGAGCAGTACTTC

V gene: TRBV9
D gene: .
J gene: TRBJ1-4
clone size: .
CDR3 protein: CASSVGGQGGEKLFF
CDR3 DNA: TGTGCCAGCAGCGTAGGCGGGCAGGGAGGTGAAAAACTGTTTTTT

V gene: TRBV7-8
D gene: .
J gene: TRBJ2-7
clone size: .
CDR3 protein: CASSLSGTHSYEQYF
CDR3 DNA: TGTGCCAGCAGCTTATCCGGGACACACTCCTACGAGCAGTACTTC

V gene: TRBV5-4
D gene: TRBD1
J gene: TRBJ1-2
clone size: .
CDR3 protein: CASSSDRGLYGYTF
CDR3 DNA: TGTGCCAGCAGCTCGGACAGGGGGCTTTATGGCTACACCTTC

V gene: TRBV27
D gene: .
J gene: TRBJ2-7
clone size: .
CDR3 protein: CASSIFPTGEQYF
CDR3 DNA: TGTGCCAGCAGTATATTCCCTACGGGCGAGCAGTACTTC

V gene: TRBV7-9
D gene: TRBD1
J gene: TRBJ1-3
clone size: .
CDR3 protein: CASSLAFLTGGTSGNTIYF
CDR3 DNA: TGTGCCAGCAGCTTAGCATTCTTGACAGGGGGCACCTCTGGAAACACCATATATTTT

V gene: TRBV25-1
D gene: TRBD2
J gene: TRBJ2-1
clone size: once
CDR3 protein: CASSERRAGRPYNEQFF
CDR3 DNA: TGTGCCAGCAGTGAACGTCGAGCGGGGAGACCGTACAATGAGCAGTTCTTC

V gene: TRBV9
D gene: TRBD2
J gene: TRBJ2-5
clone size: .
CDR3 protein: CASSAGTTLVRETQYF
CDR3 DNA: TGTGCCAGCAGCGCCGGGACTACACTAGTCCGGGAGACCCAGTACTTC

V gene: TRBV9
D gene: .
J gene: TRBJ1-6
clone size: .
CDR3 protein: CASSVGYSGSPLHF
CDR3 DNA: TGTGCCAGCAGCGTAGGGTACTCCGGTTCACCCCTCCACTTT

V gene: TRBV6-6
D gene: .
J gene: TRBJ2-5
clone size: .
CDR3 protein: CASSVRAGETQYF
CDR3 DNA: TGTGCCAGCAGTGTCCGCGCCGGAGAGACCCAGTACTTC

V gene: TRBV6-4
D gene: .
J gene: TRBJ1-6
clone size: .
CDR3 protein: CASSEGGAGPSPLHF
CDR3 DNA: TGTGCCAGCAGTGAAGGAGGGGCAGGGCCTTCACCCCTCCACTTT

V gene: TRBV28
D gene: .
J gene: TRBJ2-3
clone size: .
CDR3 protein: CASRLGTPSTDTQYF
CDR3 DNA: TGTGCCAGCAGACTAGGGACGCCTAGCACAGATACGCAGTATTTT

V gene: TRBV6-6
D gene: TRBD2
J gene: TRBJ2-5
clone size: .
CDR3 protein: CASRLAKETQYF
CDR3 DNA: TGTGCCAGCAGACTAGCGAAAGAGACCCAGTACTTC

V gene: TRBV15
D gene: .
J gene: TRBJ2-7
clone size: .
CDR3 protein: CATSRDKGYEQYF
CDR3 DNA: TGTGCCACCAGCAGAGATAAGGGCTACGAGCAGTACTTC

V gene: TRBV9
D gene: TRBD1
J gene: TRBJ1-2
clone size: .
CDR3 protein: CASSGVGQGAVYGYTF
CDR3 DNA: TGTGCCAGCAGCGGGGTGGGACAGGGGGCCGTCTATGGCTACACCTTC

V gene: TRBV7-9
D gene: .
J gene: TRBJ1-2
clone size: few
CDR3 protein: CASSPGSWGEGNGYTF
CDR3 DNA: TGTGCCAGCAGCCCTGGTTCGTGGGGCGAGGGGAATGGCTACACCTTC

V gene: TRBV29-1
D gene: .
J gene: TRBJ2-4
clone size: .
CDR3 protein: CSVEGAKNIQYF
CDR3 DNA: TGCAGCGTTGAAGGAGCCAAAAACATTCAGTACTTC

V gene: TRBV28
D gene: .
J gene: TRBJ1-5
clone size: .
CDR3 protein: CASNTPRRGYSNQPQHF
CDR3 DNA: TGTGCCAGCAACACCCCCAGGCGCGGTTATAGCAATCAGCCCCAGCATTTT

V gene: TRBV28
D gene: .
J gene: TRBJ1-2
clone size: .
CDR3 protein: CASSPSTGGGYTF
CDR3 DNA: TGTGCCAGCAGTCCCTCAACCGGGGGTGGCTACACCTTC

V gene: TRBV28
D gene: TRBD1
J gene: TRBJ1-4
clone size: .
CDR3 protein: CASSPTGGLGGEKLFF
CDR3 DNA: TGTGCCAGCAGCCCCACAGGGGGCTTGGGTGGAGAAAAACTGTTTTTT

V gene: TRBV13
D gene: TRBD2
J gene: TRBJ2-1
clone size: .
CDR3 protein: CASRLGLAGVEQFF
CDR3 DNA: TGTGCCAGCAGACTGGGACTAGCGGGGGTTGAGCAGTTCTTC

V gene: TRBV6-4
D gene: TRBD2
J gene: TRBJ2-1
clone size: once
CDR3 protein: CASSPQGLAVYNEQFF
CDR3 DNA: TGTGCCAGCAGCCCCCAGGGACTAGCGGTTTACAATGAGCAGTTCTTC

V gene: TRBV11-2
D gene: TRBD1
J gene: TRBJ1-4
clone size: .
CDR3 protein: CASSFNRGISTNEKLFF
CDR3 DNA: TGTGCCAGCAGCTTTAACAGGGGGATCTCGACTAATGAAAAACTGTTTTTT

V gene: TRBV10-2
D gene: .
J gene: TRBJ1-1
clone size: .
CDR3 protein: CASADAEAFF
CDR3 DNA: TGCGCCAGTGCCGACGCTGAAGCTTTCTTT

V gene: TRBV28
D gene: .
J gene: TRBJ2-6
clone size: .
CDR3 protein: CASSLIGSGANVLTF
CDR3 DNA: TGTGCCAGCAGTTTAATAGGATCCGGGGCCAACGTCCTGACTTTC

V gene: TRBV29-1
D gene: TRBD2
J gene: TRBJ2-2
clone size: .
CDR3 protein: CSVEMAGGGTGELFF
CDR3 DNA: TGCAGCGTTGAAATGGCGGGGGGGGGCACCGGGGAGCTGTTTTTT

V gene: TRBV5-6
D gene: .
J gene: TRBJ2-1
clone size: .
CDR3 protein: CASKGLSSYNEQFF
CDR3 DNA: TGTGCCAGCAAGGGGCTTAGCTCCTACAATGAGCAGTTCTTC

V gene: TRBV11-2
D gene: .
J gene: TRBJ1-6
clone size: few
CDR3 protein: CASSLLDNSPLHF
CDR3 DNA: TGTGCCAGCAGCTTACTCGATAATTCACCCCTCCACTTT

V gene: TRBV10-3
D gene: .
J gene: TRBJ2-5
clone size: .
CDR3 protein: CAISQGNQETQYF
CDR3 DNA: TGTGCCATCAGTCAGGGTAACCAAGAGACCCAGTACTTC

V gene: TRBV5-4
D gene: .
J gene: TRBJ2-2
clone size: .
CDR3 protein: CASSFGGQRYTGELFF
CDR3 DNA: TGTGCCAGCAGCTTTGGCGGACAGCGGTACACCGGGGAGCTGTTTTTT

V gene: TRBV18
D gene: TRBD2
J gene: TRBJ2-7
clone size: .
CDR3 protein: CASSANTGTSGDYEQYF
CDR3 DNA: TGTGCCAGCTCAGCGAACACCGGGACTAGCGGGGACTACGAGCAGTACTTC

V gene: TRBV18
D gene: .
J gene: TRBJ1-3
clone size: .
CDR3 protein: CASSPTGTRNTIYF
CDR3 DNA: TGTGCCAGCTCCCCAACCGGGACAAGAAACACCATATATTTT

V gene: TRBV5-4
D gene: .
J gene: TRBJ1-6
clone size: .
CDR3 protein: CASSLAGGSPLHF
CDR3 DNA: TGTGCCAGCAGCTTGGCCGGGGGCTCACCCCTCCACTTT

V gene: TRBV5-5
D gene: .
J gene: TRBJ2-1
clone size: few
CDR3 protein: CASSLVQTNSYNEQFF
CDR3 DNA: TGTGCCAGCAGCTTGGTACAGACCAACTCCTACAATGAGCAGTTCTTC

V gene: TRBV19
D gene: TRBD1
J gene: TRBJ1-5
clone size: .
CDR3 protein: CASSTPGQGIEGQPQHF
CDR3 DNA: TGTGCCAGTAGTACCCCGGGACAGGGGATAGAAGGGCAGCCCCAGCATTTT

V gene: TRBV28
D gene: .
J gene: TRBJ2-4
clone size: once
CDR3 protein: CASGLAKNIQYF
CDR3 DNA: TGTGCCAGCGGGTTAGCCAAAAACATTCAGTACTTC

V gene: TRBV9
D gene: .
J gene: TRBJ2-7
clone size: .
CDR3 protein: CASSPGLPWQTYEQYF
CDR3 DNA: TGTGCCAGCAGCCCGGGACTCCCATGGCAAACCTACGAGCAGTACTTC